The clone carrying this TCR beta chain was detected ten times or more. Its antigen remains unknown. Before being chosen for sequencing, patients had shown CD8+CD57+ cell expansion by flow cytometry. Severe acquired aplastic anemia was diagnosed in all patients. The study sampled blood from patients who had received no therapy. The record originates from a study of CD8+CD57+ T cells in acquired aplastic anemia. Study overall: Yields of DNA that came from sorted CD4+ and CD8+ cells averaged roughly 3.2 ug.

Study-wide results and caveats: The study found no significant CD8+ Simpson's diversity difference between patients and controls.

Germline V gives CDR1 MNHEY, CDR2 SVGAGI. This CDR3 comprises 14 residues. Unmatched junction bases numbered 7, after V lost 6 bases and J lost 4 bases. It was genomic DNA that served as the template for profiling TCR beta VDJ and CDR3. One entry per CDR3 protein, called by TCRdb with MiXCR from the reads. The sample has approximately 160,000 distinct CDR3 sequences; less than 60% are singletons. Sequenced input: sorted CD4+, CD8+, or CD8+CD57+ T cells (not recorded which) from PBMCs. V is TRBV6-5 and J is TRBJ1-1; the match to TRBD1 covers 8 bases. The TCR originated in a human donor with aplastic anemia. DNA of the CDR3: TGTGCCAGCAGACTAACAGGGGGGGCCACTGAAGCTTTCTTT. Amino acid sequence: CASRLTGGATEAFF.